This is a list of T cell receptor beta chains from one sample in a study of blood T cell repertoires in COVID-19. Method: immunoSEQ multiplex PCR; TCRdb's copy keeps in-frame clones and lacks some. The data hold roughly 250,000 clones, with approximately 80% observed a single time. The sample was peripheral blood. The receptor source for this set is a human donor in a cohort sampled during active COVID-19. Each CDR3 is given with its conserved first and last residue. A D gene is named only where the DNA matches it firmly. Expanded clones get a size class; other rows say once, few or many, or leave the size out.

CDR3 DNA	CDR3 protein	J gene	D gene	clone size	V gene
TGTGCCAGCTCTACCGGGACAGGCACAGATACGCAGTATTTT	CASSTGTGTDTQYF	TRBJ2-3	TRBD1	NA	TRBV6-5
TGTGCCAGCAGCACAAGGGGACAGAGGGGGGAAAAACTGTTTTTT	CASSTRGQRGEKLFF	TRBJ1-4	TRBD1	NA	TRBV11-2
TGTGCCACGAGGGGGGATACGCAGTATTTT	CATRGDTQYF	TRBJ2-3	NA	NA	TRBV19
TGTGCCAGCAGCTTGACAGGGGATCATCAGCCCCAGCATTTT	CASSLTGDHQPQHF	TRBJ1-5	TRBD1	NA	TRBV7-2
TGTGCCAGCGGGATGGGGGGTGACGAGCAGTACTTC	CASGMGGDEQYF	TRBJ2-7	NA	NA	TRBV12-3/TRBV12-4
TGTGCCAGCAGTAAAAGCGGGGGGGCCGCAGATACGCAGTATTTT	CASSKSGGAADTQYF	TRBJ2-3	TRBD2	NA	TRBV6-5
TGTGCCAGCAGTTCCCCGGGACAGGGCTACGAGCAGTACTTC	CASSSPGQGYEQYF	TRBJ2-7	TRBD1	NA	TRBV6-5
TGTGCTAGTGGTTTTGGGGGGACTGGAAACACCATATATTTT	CASGFGGTGNTIYF	TRBJ1-3	NA	NA	TRBV12-5
TGTGCCAGTAGCCGTTGGGAAGGACAGGGCAATCAGCCCCAGCATTTT	CASSRWEGQGNQPQHF	TRBJ1-5	TRBD1	NA	TRBV19
TGTGCCAGTAGGGGACAGGGATCTAACTATGGCTACACCTTC	CASRGQGSNYGYTF	TRBJ1-2	TRBD1	NA	TRBV5-8
TGTGCCAGCAGCTTGGACTCACCTGAGCAGTTCTTC	CASSLDSPEQFF	TRBJ2-1	NA	once	TRBV5-4
TGTGCCAGCAGCTTGGAGTGGGCAGGGGACAACTATGGCTACACCTTC	CASSLEWAGDNYGYTF	TRBJ1-2	NA	NA	TRBV5-4
TGTGCCAGCAAGCACGAGACAGCCAACACTGAAGCTTTCTTT	CASKHETANTEAFF	TRBJ1-1	NA	NA	TRBV28
TGTGCCAGCAGCTTTGGGTTAGCGGACTACAATGAGCAGTTCTTC	CASSFGLADYNEQFF	TRBJ2-1	NA	NA	TRBV5-4
TGTGCCAGCAGCCCGTCCGGCGGGATTGGAAACACCATATATTTT	CASSPSGGIGNTIYF	TRBJ1-3	NA	NA	TRBV7-2
TGTGCCAGCAGCTTAGGGGGCGGCAATCAGCCCCAGCATTTT	CASSLGGGNQPQHF	TRBJ1-5	NA	NA	TRBV7-9
TGCAGCGTGGAGGACAGTTCGGCCCCGTCCACTGAAGCTTTCTTT	CSVEDSSAPSTEAFF	TRBJ1-1	NA	NA	TRBV29-1
TGTGCCAGCAGCGCAGGACAGGGCGCCCTTCACTACAATGAGCAGTTCTTC	CASSAGQGALHYNEQFF	TRBJ2-1	TRBD1	NA	TRBV27
TGTGCCAGCAGTTCACCGGGACAGGGGGCCTACGAGCAGTACTTC	CASSSPGQGAYEQYF	TRBJ2-7	TRBD1	NA	TRBV28
TGTGCCAGCAGATCAGGGGGGAGTCACACTGAAGCTTTCTTT	CASRSGGSHTEAFF	TRBJ1-1	TRBD1	NA	TRBV11-2
TGTGCCAGCAGCGTAGACCCCCCTACCGGGTTAGACACTGAAGCTTTCTTT	CASSVDPPTGLDTEAFF	TRBJ1-1	NA	NA	TRBV9
TGTGCCAGCAGTTGGTCTGTAGGACATAGTATAAGCACAGATACGCAGTATTTT	CASSWSVGHSISTDTQYF	TRBJ2-3	NA	NA	TRBV5-6
TGTGCCAGCAGCCAAGTTGGGCGGGGCTACGAGCAGTACTTC	CASSQVGRGYEQYF	TRBJ2-7	NA	once	TRBV3-1/TRBV3-2
TGCGCCAGCAGCCAAGAAGTGAGGGGGAATTCACCCCTCCACTTT	CASSQEVRGNSPLHF	TRBJ1-6	NA	few	TRBV4-3
TGCGCCAGCAGCCAATTGATTAGCGGGAGGGCCGGCGGCAAAAACATTCAGTACTTC	CASSQLISGRAGGKNIQYF	TRBJ2-4	TRBD2	NA	TRBV4-1
TGTGCCAGCAGTGAATCGGGGGGCGAGACCCAGTACTTC	CASSESGGETQYF	TRBJ2-5	NA	NA	TRBV2
TGTGCCAGTAGCCCGGGACAGGGCAGAGACTATGGCTACACCTTC	CASSPGQGRDYGYTF	TRBJ1-2	TRBD1	NA	TRBV19
TGTGCCAGTAGTATAGTTTCCGGACTAGGGACCGAGCAGTACTTC	CASSIVSGLGTEQYF	TRBJ2-7	TRBD2	once	TRBV19
TGTGCCAGCAGCCGAACCGACAGGGTGGCCTCACCCCTCCACTTT	CASSRTDRVASPLHF	TRBJ1-6	TRBD1	few	TRBV7-8
TGTGCCAGCAGCCCGAGCTGGGACAGGGGGCGGGGTGGCGGCTACACCTTC	CASSPSWDRGRGGGYTF	TRBJ1-2	TRBD1	NA	TRBV11-3
TGTGCCAGCAGTCTCAGGGGGTTAAATGGAAACACCATATATTTT	CASSLRGLNGNTIYF	TRBJ1-3	TRBD1	NA	TRBV27
TGTGCCAGCCCCCCCCTAGGAACAGGGGAGGACACTGAAGCTTTCTTT	CASPPLGTGEDTEAFF	TRBJ1-1	TRBD1	NA	TRBV28
TGTGCCAGCAGCCCCAGCATGGGGGGACAGGGGAACGAGCAGTACTTC	CASSPSMGGQGNEQYF	TRBJ2-7	TRBD1	few	TRBV5-4